Below are 13 T cell receptor beta chains sequenced from a single sample in a study of patients and donors after allogeneic stem cell transplantation. TCRdb analysed the RT-PCR reads with MiXCR anew, one entry per CDR3 protein. In the table there are about 88,000 distinct CDR3 sequences, about 48% of which are singletons. Sequencing was performed on blood, either unsorted or a sorted T cell fraction (not recorded which). Receptor source: a human donor who was either an allogeneic HSCT recipient or a stem cell or donor lymphocyte infusion donor (not recorded which). It is not recorded whose cells these are; they may come from a transplant donor.

The CDR3 DNA is TGTGCCAGCAGTCGACTGAGAGGGGATACACCCCTCCACTTT. Its protein is CASSRLRGDTPLHF. The V and J genes are TRBV12-3 or TRBV12-4 and TRBJ1-6, with D possibly matching TRBD1 (5 bases). V lost 5 bases, J lost 11 bases, and 16 bases lay in between. This CDR3 region has 14 residues.

The table lists this clonotype with a few counts. This chain links TRBV6-5 with TRBJ2-3; 7 positions agree with TRBD2. This CDR3 spans 14 amino acids. Germline values: CDR1 MNHEY, CDR2 SVGAGI. Losses at the gene ends were 5 bases for V and 1 base for J; bases not matched to a gene: 3. The CDR3 is CASSRTSGTDTQYF. The CDR3 nucleotides are TGTGCCAGCAGTCGTACTAGCGGCACAGATACGCAGTATTTT.

V is TRBV4-1 and J is TRBJ1-1, with a possible D match to TRBD1 (5 bases). This CDR3 is built from 15 residues. Germline lookup yields CDR1 MGHRA and CDR2 YSYEKL. V lost 1 base to trimming and J lost 5 bases, with 14 bases between them. This chain's CDR3 is CASSQGIGELTEAFF. For the CDR3, the DNA is TGCGCCAGCAGCCAAGGTATAGGGGAATTGACTGAAGCTTTCTTT.

The V gene is TRBV20-1, the J gene TRBJ1-2; D is undetermined. Germline CDR1 and CDR2: DFQATT and SNEGSKA (reference sequence). Trimming took off 1 base at V and 7 bases at J, with 16 bases between the two ends. The CDR3 sequence is 14 residues long. CDR3 nucleotides: TGCAGTGCTAGAGGGCCTGGCCTTTCGGGTGGCTACACCTTC. The encoded protein is CSARGPGLSGGYTF.

This rearrangement joins TRBV12-3 or TRBV12-4 to TRBJ2-1, with TRBD1 as a possible D gene (5 bases). Deletions cut 8 bases from V and 2 bases from J, with 7 bases between. The CDR3 is made up of 12 amino acids. CDR3 sequence reads: CASGAAYNEQFF. DNA of the CDR3: TGTGCCAGCGGGGCCGCCTACAATGAGCAGTTCTTC.

The chain joins TRBV30 to TRBJ1-3; D not certain. This CDR3 contains 14 residues. The germline CDR1 and CDR2 sequences are GTSNPN and SVGIG (reference sequence). With 3 bases removed from V and 0 bases from J, the gap between germline ends came to 9 bases. CDR3 DNA: TGTGCCTGGAGCAAGCTGTACTCTGGAAACACCATATATTTT. Its translation is CAWSKLYSGNTIYF.

This chain uses TRBV28 with TRBJ1-5; 7 nucleotides match TRBD1. This CDR3 contains 13 residues. CDR1 and CDR2 (germline): MDHEN, SYDVKM. With 11 bases clipped from V and 2 bases from J, the junction kept 6 bases outside the gene matches. As DNA, the CDR3 is TGTGCCGGGCAGGGGGAAGGCAATCAGCCCCAGCATTTT. Amino acids: CAGQGEGNQPQHF.

This chain joins TRBV6-5 and TRBJ1-6; D is unclear. Germline CDR1 and CDR2: MNHEY and SVGAGI. Trimming left V 0 bases short and J 9 bases short, with 24 bases between. This CDR3 has 19 amino acids. CDR3 sequence: CASSYSFGIKYPPGSPLHF. CDR3 bases: TGTGCCAGCAGTTACTCGTTTGGGATTAAGTACCCTCCCGGTTCACCCCTCCACTTT.

CDR3 nucleotides: TGTGCCAGCCAGGGGGCGGCTGGGGAAGCTTTCTTT. Translating gives CASQGAAGEAFF. The chain uses TRBV7-2 and TRBJ1-1; TRBD1 matches at 8 bases. V was pared by 8 bases and J by 8 bases, with 7 bases of the junction left unmatched. CDR3 size: 12 residues. The germline CDR1 and CDR2 sequences are SGHTA and FQGNSA. The complete variable domain, with remaining parts taken from reference TRBV7-2 and TRBJ1-1, reads GAGVSQSPSNKVTEKGKDVELRCDPISGHTALYWYRQSLGQGLEFLIYFQGNSAPDKSGLPSDRFSAERTGGSVSTLTIQRTQQEDSAVYLCASQGAAGEAFFGQGTRLTVV.

With regard to this clonotype: A junction boundary mismatches the germline segment, possibly from a read error. V and J are TRBV4-1 and TRBJ2-1, with 11 positions matching TRBD1. CDR1 and CDR2 (germline): MGHRA, YSYEKL. The CDR3 covers 14 residues. CDR3: CASSQPGQGEEQSF. The CDR3 nucleotides are TGCGCCAGCAGCCAACCGGGACAGGGGGAAGAGCAGTCCTTC.

The rearrangement links TRBV4-3 to TRBJ1-5, with D perhaps matching TRBD1 (5 bases). Trimming pared 0 bases from V and 7 bases from J, leaving 16 bases between. This CDR3 has 16 residues. Germline V gene sequence: CDR1 LGHNA, CDR2 YSLEER. The CDR3 DNA sequence: TGCGCCAGCAGCCAAGATCGGGCGCAGGGTATCCAGCCCCAGCATTTT. It specifies CASSQDRAQGIQPQHF.

Here the CDR3 DNA reads TGCGCCAGCAGCTCGGGGGAGATGTTAGTGGGCACTGAAGCTTTCTTT. Its translation: CASSSGEMLVGTEAFF. The chain is built from TRBV5-1 and TRBJ1-1, with a possible D match to TRBD1 (5 bases). The V gene's germline CDR1 is SGHRS and CDR2 YFSETQ. The CDR3 contains 16 residues. Between the trimmed V and J ends, which lost 3 bases and 4 bases, there was a span of 19 bases. Complete variable domain (other parts from reference TRBV5-1 and TRBJ1-1): KAGVTQTPRYLIKTRGQQVTLSCSPISGHRSVSWYQQTPGQGLQFLFEYFSETQRNKGNFPGRFSGRQFSNSRSEMNVSTLELGDSALYLCASSSGEMLVGTEAFFGQGTRLTVV.

This chain links TRBV27 with TRBJ1-6, with D hard to call. The CDR3 length is 13 residues. The germline V gene encodes CDR1 MNHEY and CDR2 SMNVEV (reference sequence). Trimming took off 8 bases at V and 7 bases at J, with 12 bases between the two ends. The CDR3 reads CASALGSNSPLHF. The DNA for the CDR3 is TGTGCCAGCGCCTTAGGGTCGAATTCACCCCTCCACTTT.